Each of the 26 T cell receptor beta chains below was sequenced from the same sample in a study of blood T cell repertoires in COVID-19. Only in-frame clones appear in the TCRdb table, and some are missing; sequencing was by immunoSEQ multiplex PCR. The sample contains 250,000 to 300,000 clones, about nine tenths of which appear only once. Sequences were obtained from peripheral blood. These receptors all stem from a young woman with active or convalescent COVID-19.

This chain uses TRBV6-1 with TRBJ1-5; TRBD1 aligns across 7 bases. The germline V gene has CDR1 MNHNS and CDR2 SASEGT. J lost 7 bases, V lost 2 bases, and 14 bases had no gene match. The CDR3 is 17 residues long. The CDR3 DNA sequence: TGTGCCAGCAGTGAATTCCCCGGGACAGCCTTTGGGCAGCCCCAGCATTTT. Its protein is CASSEFPGTAFGQPQHF.

There are a few counts of this clone. The V and J genes are TRBV6-4 and TRBJ1-5; a possible D gene is TRBD1 (5 bases). The ends were cut back, 3 bases at V and 0 bases at J, with 15 bases in the middle. CDR3 length equals 17 residues. Germline V gene sequence: CDR1 MRHNA, CDR2 SNTAGT. The CDR3, as DNA: TGTGCCAGCAGTGAATTCTCGCAGGGCTATAGCAATCAGCCCCAGCATTTT. Encoded protein: CASSEFSQGYSNQPQHF.

The chain couples TRBV9 to TRBJ2-3; 7 nucleotides match TRBD1. CDR3 length: 15 residues. Germline CDR1 and CDR2: SGDLS and YYNGEE. Germline trimming cut 3 bases from V and 5 bases from J; bases unmatched to any gene: 9. As DNA, the CDR3 is TGTGCCAGCAGCGCCGAGGGGGCGCGCATAGATACGCAGTATTTT. This encodes CASSAEGARIDTQYF. Complete variable domain (other parts from reference TRBV9 and TRBJ2-3): DSGVTQTPKHLITATGQRVTLRCSPRSGDLSVYWYQQSLDQGLQFLIQYYNGEERAKGNILERFSAQQFPDLHSELNLSSLELGDSALYFCASSAEGARIDTQYFGPGTRLTVL.

About this clone: Mismatch with germline at one junction end may stem from a read error. The chain links TRBV7-3 to TRBJ2-7; possible D gene TRBD2, 6 bases. Germline CDR1 is SGHTA and CDR2 is FQGTGA. The CDR3 is 11 amino acids. The CDR3 region has the DNA TGTGCCAGCAACTTTTGGGGCAGGGAGGCATTC. This translates into CASNFWGREAF.

The chain joins TRBV7-6 to TRBJ2-1; D not resolved. The CDR3 covers 14 residues. Germline V CDR1 and CDR2: SGHVS, FNYEAQ. V lost 0 bases, J lost 10 bases, and 13 bases lay in between. This CDR3 reads CASSLAPAEEEQFF. CDR3 DNA sequence: TGTGCCAGCAGCTTAGCACCAGCAGAGGAGGAGCAGTTCTTC.

V gene TRBV9 combines with J gene TRBJ1-3, with D unclear. The CDR3 is 14 amino acids. The V end lost 4 bases, the J end lost 3 bases, and 11 bases lay between the germline ends. Germline values: CDR1 SGDLS, CDR2 YYNGEE. CDR3 in amino acids: CASSRMGGGNTIYF. The CDR3 DNA follows: TGTGCCAGCAGCCGTATGGGAGGTGGAAACACCATATATTTT.

The chain joins TRBV6-2 or TRBV6-3 to TRBJ2-3; 9 nucleotides align to TRBD2. CDR3 length: 14 residues. From germline, CDR1 is MNHEY and CDR2 SVGEGT. V was pared by 6 bases and J by 5 bases, with 6 bases of the junction left unmatched. CDR3 DNA: TGTGCCAGCAGCCAGCGGGGGGAGGGAGATACGCAGTATTTT. Amino acids: CASSQRGEGDTQYF.

CDR3 DNA: TGCGCCAGCAGCTTGGCCGGGCGGACAGCATTTACGGGGGAAAAACTGTTTTTT. It yields the protein CASSLAGRTAFTGEKLFF. The V call is TRBV5-1, the J call TRBJ1-4; possibly TRBD1 for D (6 bases). The CDR3 covers 18 residues. In germline, CDR1 is SGHRS, CDR2 YFSETQ. V gave up 0 bases and J gave up 8 bases, with 23 bases separating them.

Notes on this clone: Other DNA sequences in this sample translate to the same CDR3. The chain couples TRBV27 to TRBJ1-2; 9 bases map to TRBD1. J lost 4 bases, V lost 3 bases, and 3 bases had no gene match. The length of the CDR3 is 14 residues. CDR1 MNHEY and CDR2 SMNVEV come from the germline V gene (reference sequence). CDR3 protein: CASSFTGGGYGYTF. The DNA of the CDR3 is TGTGCCAGCAGTTTCACAGGGGGCGGCTATGGCTACACCTTC.

This chain connects TRBV2 to TRBJ2-2, with D unresolved. Trimming took 5 bases from V and 4 from J, leaving 5 bases between them. CDR3 length: 12 amino acids. Germline CDR1 is SNHLY and CDR2 is FYNNEI. Here the CDR3 DNA reads TGTGCCAGCAGTAGGAGCACCGGGGAGCTGTTTTTT. Its translation is CASSRSTGELFF.

This clone has just one count. Relative to the germline gene, one junction end is altered; a read error may explain this. The CDR3 region has the DNA TGTGCTAGCAGCTTAGAGGCTAGCAGAGCCCACGACACCGGGGAGCTGTTTTTT. Translation gives CASSLEASRAHDTGELFF. The chain carries TRBV7-7 and TRBJ2-2; D is possibly TRBD2 (5 bases). The CDR3 runs 18 residues. CDR1 and CDR2 (germline): SSHAT, FNYEAQ (reference sequence). Filled out from reference TRBV7-7 and TRBJ2-2, the complete variable domain reads GAGVSQSPRYKVTKRGQDVTLRCDPISSHATLYWYQQALGQGPEFLTYFNYEAQPDKSGLPSDRFSAERPEGSISTLTIQRTEQRDSAMYRCASSLEASRAHDTGELFFGEGSRLTVL.

V usage is TRBV6-2 or TRBV6-3 and J usage is TRBJ2-1; D is possibly TRBD1 (5 bases). CDR3 length equals 15 residues. Per the germline V gene, CDR1 is MNHEY and CDR2 is SVGEGT. Trimming shortened V by 4 bases and J by 7 bases, and 17 bases separated the two germline ends. The CDR3 nucleotides read TGTGCCAGCAGTTCCCCTCTCAGGGTCCGAAATGAGCAGTTCTTC. Protein: CASSSPLRVRNEQFF.

The genes are TRBV6-6 and TRBJ2-7; the D gene is possibly TRBD2 (5 bases). The CDR3 runs 14 residues. Germline-derived CDR1 and CDR2 are MNHNY and SVGAGI (reference sequence). Trimming left V 5 bases short and J 6 bases short, with 17 bases between. CDR3 residues: CASSDLDRDSEQYF. CDR3 bases: TGTGCCAGCAGTGACCTGGACCGGGATAGCGAGCAGTACTTC.

The rearrangement links TRBV5-4 to TRBJ1-4, with TRBD1 matching over 8 bases. Germline V gene lookup returns CDR1 SGHNT and CDR2 YYREEE (reference sequence). With V trimmed by 1 base and J by 8 bases, 4 bases remained unmatched. CDR3 size: 14 residues. The DNA of the CDR3 is TGTGCCAGCAGCTTGCAGGGGGCGGAGGAAAAACTGTTTTTT. Protein sequence: CASSLQGAEEKLFF.

The chain joins TRBV6-2 or TRBV6-3 to TRBJ2-5; TRBD1 agrees at 8 bases. The trim removed 6 bases at V and 3 bases at J, leaving 12 bases unmatched. CDR1 and CDR2 (germline): MNHEY, SVGEGT. The CDR3 is 16 residues long. Written as DNA, the CDR3 is TGTGCCAGCAGCGAAAGGGACAGGAGCCTCAAAGAGACCCAGTACTTC. Translation gives CASSERDRSLKETQYF.

J is TRBJ1-3 and V is TRBV24-1; D remains ambiguous. Germline V gives CDR1 KGHDR, CDR2 SFDVKD. V lost 3 bases, J lost 8 bases, and 13 bases lay in between. The CDR3 is made up of 14 amino acids. The CDR3 DNA reads TGTGCCACCAGTGATCCCCGGATGGGAGACACCATATATTTT. Its protein product is CATSDPRMGDTIYF.

A single count supports this clone. The chain is built from TRBV28 and TRBJ1-5, with 7 bases matching TRBD1. Germline values: CDR1 MDHEN, CDR2 SYDVKM. The CDR3 consists of 16 residues. The V gene end was trimmed by 5 bases and the J gene end by 2 bases; junction bases not matched to a gene: 9. The CDR3 sequence: CASSTQQGSRNQPQHF. The CDR3, as DNA: TGTGCCAGCAGTACCCAACAGGGGTCGCGCAATCAGCCCCAGCATTTT.

The rearrangement uses TRBV13 and TRBJ1-2; the D gene is possibly TRBD1 (5 bases). The CDR3 runs 14 residues. V was cut by 4 bases and J by 4 bases, with 13 bases left in between. Germline CDR1 PRHDT, CDR2 FYEKMQ (reference sequence). In nucleotides, the CDR3 is TGTGCCAGCAGCTCGGACGGGGGGGGCTATGGCTACACCTTC. Its protein is CASSSDGGGYGYTF.

The chain employs TRBV9 and TRBJ1-1; D might be TRBD1 (6 bases). This CDR3 has 15 residues. Germline assignment: CDR1 SGDLS and CDR2 YYNGEE. V was clipped by 0 bases and J by 6 bases, with 15 bases between them. CDR3 region: CASSVAGQSVSEAFF. DNA for the CDR3: TGTGCCAGCAGCGTAGCCGGACAGTCCGTTTCTGAAGCTTTCTTT.

V gene TRBV7-3 combines with J gene TRBJ1-6, with D possibly being TRBD1 (5 bases). The CDR3 loop spans 14 amino acids. V was clipped by 3 bases and J by 8 bases, with 11 bases between them. Looked up from germline, CDR1 is SGHTA and CDR2 is FQGTGA. The CDR3 bases are TGTGCCAGCAGCTTCTCCAGGGTTGATTCACCCCTCCACTTT. This encodes CASSFSRVDSPLHF.

This rearrangement joins TRBV6-1 to TRBJ1-6; the D gene is possibly TRBD1 (6 bases). The CDR3 covers 17 residues. Trimming cost V 0 bases and J 3 bases, with 12 bases left between them. Germline V gene data show CDR1 as MNHNS and CDR2 as SASEGT. CDR3 nucleotides: TGTGCCAGCAGTGAAGCCCACAGGGTCCTCTATAATTCACCCCTCCACTTT. Translating it yields CASSEAHRVLYNSPLHF.

This chain uses TRBV7-2 with TRBJ1-5; D gene unclear. The V end lost 2 bases, the J end lost 7 bases, and 12 bases lay between the germline ends. Germline-derived CDR1 and CDR2 are SGHTA and FQGNSA. This CDR3 spans 14 amino acids. DNA for the CDR3: TGTGCCAGCAGCTTACAAGGGCCGGGGCAGCCCCAGCATTTT. It codes for CASSLQGPGQPQHF.

This CDR3 reads CASSLGGTGIYGYTF. The CDR3 region has the DNA TGCGCCAGCAGCTTGGGCGGGACAGGGATATATGGCTACACCTTC. The rearrangement joins TRBV5-1 to TRBJ1-2; TRBD1 matches 9 bases. This CDR3 has 15 residues. V dropped 0 bases and J dropped 5; count of bases not matched to a gene: 5. Germline CDR1 and CDR2: SGHRS and YFSETQ.

V and J are TRBV5-4 and TRBJ1-2; 7 bases map to TRBD1. V was pared by 0 bases and J by 5 bases, with 10 bases of the junction left unmatched. CDR3 length equals 16 residues. Germline lookup yields CDR1 SGHNT and CDR2 YYREEE (reference sequence). CDR3 amino acids: CASSLDLAGQPYGYTF. CDR3 bases: TGTGCCAGCAGCTTGGATTTAGCGGGACAGCCGTATGGCTACACCTTC.

V gene TRBV7-9 combines with J gene TRBJ1-5, with D tentatively TRBD1 (6 bases). With 5 bases removed from V and 3 bases from J, the gap between germline ends came to 11 bases. The length of the CDR3 is 14 residues. Germline assignment: CDR1 SEHNR and CDR2 FQNEAQ (reference sequence). This chain's CDR3 is CASSKDRTNQPQHF. The CDR3 DNA reads as TGTGCCAGCAGCAAAGACAGGACCAATCAGCCCCAGCATTTT. Full variable domain (remainder filled in from reference TRBV7-9 and TRBJ1-5): DTGVSQNPRHKITKRGQNVTFRCDPISEHNRLYWYRQTLGQGPEFLTYFQNEAQLEKSRLLSDRFSAERPKGSFSTLEIQRTEQGDSAMYLCASSKDRTNQPQHFGDGTRLSIL.

The chain recombines TRBV19 with TRBJ1-1; possibly TRBD1 for D (6 bases). The germline V gene encodes CDR1 LNHDA and CDR2 SQIVND (reference sequence). There are 13 residues in the CDR3. V was shortened by 9 bases and J by 0 bases, with 11 bases between the two germline ends. CDR3 in amino acids: CASGTNMNTEAFF. The CDR3 DNA reads TGTGCCAGCGGGACAAACATGAACACTGAAGCTTTCTTT. The full variable domain, its missing parts supplied by reference TRBV19 and TRBJ1-1, is DGGITQSPKYLFRKEGQNVTLSCEQNLNHDAMYWYRQDPGQGLRLIYYSQIVNDFQKGDIAEGYSVSREKKESFPLTVTSAQKNPTAFYLCASGTNMNTEAFFGQGTRLTVV.